This is a list of T cell receptor beta chains from one sample in a study of blood T cell repertoires in COVID-19. TCRdb's copy holds only in-frame clones and misses some; the assay was immunoSEQ multiplex PCR. Of more than 95,000 clones in the sample, approximately 81% are singletons; the top ten hold 3.8%. The material sequenced was peripheral blood. Receptors were obtained from a woman aged 50 to 60 with acute or convalescent COVID-19. Both conserved end residues are part of each CDR3. Each record gives: clone size, J gene, D gene, V gene, CDR3 protein, CDR3 DNA. A D gene is named only where the DNA matches it firmly. Only some rows state a clone size, as once, few, many or a class for expanded clones.

>few|TRBJ1-6|.|TRBV4-1
CASSQGYSNSPLHF
TGCGCCAGCAGCCAAGGCTACAGTAATTCACCCCTCCACTTT
>once|TRBJ1-1|.|TRBV6-5
CASKDTGEHEAFF
TGTGCCAGCAAAGACACGGGGGAACATGAAGCTTTCTTT
>.|TRBJ2-7|TRBD2|TRBV9
CASSVSASGLSSYEQYF
TGTGCCAGCAGCGTATCGGCTAGCGGGCTTAGCTCCTACGAGCAGTACTTC
>few|TRBJ2-3|TRBD2|TRBV6-5
CASSYSGGGADTQYF
TGTGCCAGCAGTTACTCTGGGGGAGGGGCAGATACGCAGTATTTT
>.|TRBJ2-7|.|TRBV20-1
CSASPGALSSYEQYF
TGCAGTGCTAGTCCGGGAGCCCTGAGCTCCTACGAGCAGTACTTC
>once|TRBJ1-1|.|TRBV6-1
CASIERGSSTEAFF
TGTGCCAGCATTGAACGGGGGTCGAGCACTGAAGCTTTCTTT
>.|TRBJ2-2|.|TRBV4-1
CASSQDQQGSNTGELFF
TGCGCCAGCAGCCAAGACCAGCAGGGGTCGAACACCGGGGAGCTGTTTTTT
>few|TRBJ1-2|.|TRBV30
CACPRDFSRYTF
TGTGCCTGTCCCCGGGACTTCAGCCGCTACACCTTC
>.|TRBJ1-1|TRBD1|TRBV5-4
CASSWQGDTEAFF
TGTGCCAGCAGCTGGCAGGGGGACACTGAAGCTTTCTTT
>.|TRBJ1-1|.|TRBV24-1
CATSDSTGTEAFF
TGTGCCACCAGTGATAGCACAGGCACTGAAGCTTTCTTT
>many|TRBJ2-5|.|TRBV21-1
CASKLGTGPPNRYF
TGTGCCAGCAAATTGGGGACAGGGCCACCTAATCGGTACTTC
>.|TRBJ2-2|.|TRBV6-5
CASTWQNGELFF
TGTGCCAGCACCTGGCAAAACGGGGAGCTGTTTTTT
>.|TRBJ2-3|.|TRBV28
CASNPGNTDTQYF
TGTGCCAGCAACCCCGGGAATACGGATACGCAGTATTTT
>.|TRBJ1-1|.|TRBV7-2
CASSLVAGNTEAFF
TGTGCCAGCAGCTTAGTTGCAGGGAACACTGAAGCTTTCTTT
>few|TRBJ1-2|.|TRBV19
CASSRTVNYGYTF
TGTGCCAGTAGCAGGACAGTTAACTATGGCTACACCTTC
>.|TRBJ1-4|TRBD1|TRBV7-3
CASSSGQVTTNEKLFF
TGTGCCAGCAGCTCGGGACAGGTAACAACTAATGAAAAACTGTTTTTT
>.|TRBJ1-2|.|TRBV3-1/TRBV3-2
CASSPSTLNYGYTF
TGTGCCAGCAGCCCGTCGACACTTAACTATGGCTACACCTTC
>.|TRBJ2-3|.|TRBV2
CASSERGLDTQYF
TGTGCCAGCAGTGAAAGGGGTTTGGATACGCAGTATTTT
>.|TRBJ2-5|TRBD2|TRBV25-1
CASSEGLDVETQYF
TGTGCCAGCAGTGAAGGACTAGATGTCGAGACCCAGTACTTC
>.|TRBJ1-4|TRBD1|TRBV9
CASSIGTGGNEKLFF
TGTGCCAGCAGTATCGGGACAGGCGGGAATGAAAAACTGTTTTTT
>once|TRBJ2-1|TRBD2|TRBV5-1
CASSLKAGAYNEQFF
TGCGCCAGCAGCTTGAAAGCGGGGGCCTACAATGAGCAGTTCTTC
>.|TRBJ1-3|TRBD1|TRBV6-6
CASSYSTGTGNTIYF
TGTGCCAGCAGTTACTCGACAGGGACTGGAAACACCATATATTTT
>once|TRBJ2-5|TRBD1|TRBV25-1
CASSEFRGQQETQYF
TGTGCCAGCAGTGAATTCCGGGGACAGCAAGAGACCCAGTACTTC
>.|TRBJ2-7|.|TRBV27
CASRRSGNSYEQYF
TGTGCCAGCAGGCGATCGGGAAACTCCTACGAGCAGTACTTC
>.|TRBJ1-1|.|TRBV6-6
CASRNLGRVTEAFF
TGTGCCAGCAGAAATCTGGGCAGGGTAACTGAAGCTTTCTTT
>.|TRBJ1-2|TRBD1|TRBV5-1
CASSLTGDYGYTF
TGCGCCAGCAGCCTGACAGGGGACTATGGCTACACCTTC
>.|TRBJ2-7|TRBD1|TRBV10-3
CAISDQGARSEQYF
TGTGCCATCAGTGATCAGGGGGCGAGGTCCGAGCAGTACTTC
>few|TRBJ2-2|.|TRBV30
CAWSWGPNTGELFF
TGTGCCTGGAGTTGGGGGCCTAACACCGGGGAGCTGTTTTTT
>few|TRBJ2-2|.|TRBV5-1
CASSLVGGTATGELFF
TGCGCCAGCAGCTTGGTTGGCGGGACTGCCACCGGGGAGCTGTTTTTT
>few|TRBJ2-7|TRBD2|TRBV4-1
CASSSQTSGAYEQYF
TGCGCCAGCAGCTCACAGACTAGCGGAGCCTACGAGCAGTACTTC
>.|TRBJ1-3|.|TRBV19
CASMRGDGNTIYF
TGTGCCAGTATGCGCGGAGACGGAAACACCATATATTTT